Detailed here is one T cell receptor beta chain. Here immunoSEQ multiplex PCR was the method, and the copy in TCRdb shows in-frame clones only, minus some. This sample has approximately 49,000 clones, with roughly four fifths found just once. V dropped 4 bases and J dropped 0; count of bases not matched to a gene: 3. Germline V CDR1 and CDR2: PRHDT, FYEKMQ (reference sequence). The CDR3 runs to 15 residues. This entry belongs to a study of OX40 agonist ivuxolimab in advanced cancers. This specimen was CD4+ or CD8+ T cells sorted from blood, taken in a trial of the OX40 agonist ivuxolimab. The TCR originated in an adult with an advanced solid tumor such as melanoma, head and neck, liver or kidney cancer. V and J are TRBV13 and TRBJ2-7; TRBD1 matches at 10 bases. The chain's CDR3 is CASSSRDRGSYEQYF. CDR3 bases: TGTGCCAGCAGCTCCCGGGACAGGGGCTCCTACGAGCAGTACTTC.